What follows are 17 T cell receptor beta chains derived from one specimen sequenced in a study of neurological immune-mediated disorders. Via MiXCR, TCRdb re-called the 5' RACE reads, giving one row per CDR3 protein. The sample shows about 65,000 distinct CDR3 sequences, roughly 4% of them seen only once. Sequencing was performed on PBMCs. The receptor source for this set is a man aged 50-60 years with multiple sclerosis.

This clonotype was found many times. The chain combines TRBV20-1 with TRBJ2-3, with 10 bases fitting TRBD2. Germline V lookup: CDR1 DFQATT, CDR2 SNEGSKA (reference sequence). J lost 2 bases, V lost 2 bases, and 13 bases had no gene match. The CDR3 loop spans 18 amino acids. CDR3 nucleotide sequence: TGCAGTGCTAGACTAGCGGGGGAGGCTTTCGGTCCCACAGATACGCAGTATTTT. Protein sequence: CSARLAGEAFGPTDTQYF.

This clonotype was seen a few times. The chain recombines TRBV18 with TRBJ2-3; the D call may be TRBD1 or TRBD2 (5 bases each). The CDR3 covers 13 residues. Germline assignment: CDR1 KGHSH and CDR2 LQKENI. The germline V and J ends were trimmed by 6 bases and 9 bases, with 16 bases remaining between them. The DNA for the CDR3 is TGTGCCAGCTCTGGTCTCTCCAGGGACACGCAGTATTTT. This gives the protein CASSGLSRDTQYF. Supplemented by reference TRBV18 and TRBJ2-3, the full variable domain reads NAGVMQNPRHLVRRRGQEARLRCSPMKGHSHVYWYRQLPEEGLKFMVYLQKENIIDESGMPKERFSAEFPKEGPSILRIQQVVRGDSAAYFCASSGLSRDTQYFGPGTRLTVL.

The DNA for the CDR3 is TGTGCCAGCAGCTCCGACAGCGTCAATCAGCCCCAGCATTTT. Encoded protein: CASSSDSVNQPQHF. The chain is built from TRBV7-2 and TRBJ1-5, with D possibly matching TRBD1 (5 bases). V lost 4 bases and J 3 bases, leaving 10 bases between the germline ends. Germline V gives CDR1 SGHTA, CDR2 FQGNSA. The CDR3 runs 14 residues.

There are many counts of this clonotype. This CDR3 reads CSASIWGLRLNEQFF. The DNA of the CDR3 is TGCAGTGCTAGTATCTGGGGCCTTCGTCTGAATGAGCAGTTCTTC. The genes are TRBV20-1 and TRBJ2-1; tentatively, D is TRBD1 (5 bases). CDR3 length equals 15 residues. Germline V gene data show CDR1 as DFQATT and CDR2 as SNEGSKA (reference sequence). Trimming took 3 bases from V and 7 from J, leaving 19 bases between them.

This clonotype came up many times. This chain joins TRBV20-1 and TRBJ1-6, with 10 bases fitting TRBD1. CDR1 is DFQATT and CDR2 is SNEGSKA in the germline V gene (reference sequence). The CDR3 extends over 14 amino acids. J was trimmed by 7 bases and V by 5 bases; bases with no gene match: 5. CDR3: CSAQKGQGNSPLHF. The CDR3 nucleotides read TGCAGTGCTCAGAAGGGACAGGGGAATTCACCCCTCCACTTT.

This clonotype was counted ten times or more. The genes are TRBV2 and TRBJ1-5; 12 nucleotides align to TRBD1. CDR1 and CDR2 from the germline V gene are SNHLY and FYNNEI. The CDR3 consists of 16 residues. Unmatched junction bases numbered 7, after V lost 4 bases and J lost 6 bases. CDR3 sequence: CASSALGQGAGQPQHF. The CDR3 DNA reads TGTGCCAGCAGTGCGTTGGGACAGGGGGCTGGTCAGCCCCAGCATTTT.

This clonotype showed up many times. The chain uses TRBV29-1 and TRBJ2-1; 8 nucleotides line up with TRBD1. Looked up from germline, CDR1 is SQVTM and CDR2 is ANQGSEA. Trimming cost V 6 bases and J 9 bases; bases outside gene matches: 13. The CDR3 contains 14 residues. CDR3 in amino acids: CSVGRDRSSLEQFF. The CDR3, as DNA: TGCAGCGTCGGTCGGGACAGGAGCTCCCTTGAGCAGTTCTTC.

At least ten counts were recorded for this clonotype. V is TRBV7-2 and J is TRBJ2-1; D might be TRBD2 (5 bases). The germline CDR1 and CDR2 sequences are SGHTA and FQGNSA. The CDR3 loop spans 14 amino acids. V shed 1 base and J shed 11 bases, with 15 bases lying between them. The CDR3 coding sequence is TGTGCCAGCAGCTTAGGCCTGGCGGAGGAAAAGCAGTTCTTC. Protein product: CASSLGLAEEKQFF.

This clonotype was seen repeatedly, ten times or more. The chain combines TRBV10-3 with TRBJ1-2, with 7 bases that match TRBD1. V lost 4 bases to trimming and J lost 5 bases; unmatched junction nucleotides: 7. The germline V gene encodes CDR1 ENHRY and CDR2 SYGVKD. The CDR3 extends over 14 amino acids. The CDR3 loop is CAISVGQGVYGYTF. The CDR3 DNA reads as TGTGCCATCAGTGTGGGCCAGGGGGTATATGGCTACACCTTC.

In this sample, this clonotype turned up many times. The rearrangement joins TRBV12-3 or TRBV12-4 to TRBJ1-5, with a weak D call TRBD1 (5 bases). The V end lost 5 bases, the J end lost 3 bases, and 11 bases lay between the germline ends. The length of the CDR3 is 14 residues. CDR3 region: CASSAGRINQPQHF. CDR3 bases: TGTGCCAGCAGTGCGGGACGGATCAATCAGCCCCAGCATTTT.

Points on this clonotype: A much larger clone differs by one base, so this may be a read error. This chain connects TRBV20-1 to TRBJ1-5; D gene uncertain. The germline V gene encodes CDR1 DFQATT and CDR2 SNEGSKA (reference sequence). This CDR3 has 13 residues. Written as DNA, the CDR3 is TGCAGTGCTAGAGATGCGGGAGGCCAGCACCAGCATTTT. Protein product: CSARDAGGQHQHF.

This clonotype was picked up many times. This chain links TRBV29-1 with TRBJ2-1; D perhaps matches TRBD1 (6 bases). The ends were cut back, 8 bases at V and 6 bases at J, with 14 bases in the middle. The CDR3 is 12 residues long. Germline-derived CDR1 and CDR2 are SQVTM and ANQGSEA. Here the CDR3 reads CSTQPQGNEQFF. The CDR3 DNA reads TGCAGCACCCAACCACAGGGCAATGAGCAGTTCTTC.

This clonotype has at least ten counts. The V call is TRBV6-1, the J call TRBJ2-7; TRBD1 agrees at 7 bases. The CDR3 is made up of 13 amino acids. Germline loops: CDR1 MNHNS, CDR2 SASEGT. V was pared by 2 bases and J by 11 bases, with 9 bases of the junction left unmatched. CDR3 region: CASSEHRDSLKYV. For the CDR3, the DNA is TGTGCCAGCAGTGAACACCGGGACAGCCTTAAGTACGTC.

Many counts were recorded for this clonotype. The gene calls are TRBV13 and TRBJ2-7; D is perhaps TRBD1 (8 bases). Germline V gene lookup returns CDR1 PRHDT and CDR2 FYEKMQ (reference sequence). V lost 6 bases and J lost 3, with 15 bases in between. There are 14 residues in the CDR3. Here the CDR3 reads CASSTGGGYYEQYF. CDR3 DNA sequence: TGTGCCAGCAGTACAGGGGGGGGGTACTACGAGCAGTACTTC.

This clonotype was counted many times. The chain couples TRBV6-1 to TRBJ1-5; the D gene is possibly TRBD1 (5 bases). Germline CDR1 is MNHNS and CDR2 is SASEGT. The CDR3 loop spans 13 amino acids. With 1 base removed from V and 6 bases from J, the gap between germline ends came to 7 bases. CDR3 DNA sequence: TGTGCCAGCAGTGAAGAGGGGCGTCAGCCCCAGCATTTT. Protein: CASSEEGRQPQHF.

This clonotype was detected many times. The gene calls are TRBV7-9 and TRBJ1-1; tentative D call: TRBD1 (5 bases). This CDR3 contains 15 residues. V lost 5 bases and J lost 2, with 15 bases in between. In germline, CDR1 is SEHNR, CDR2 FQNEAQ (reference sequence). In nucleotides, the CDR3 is TGTGCCAGCAGCCCCCTTCGGAGGGGCAACACTGAAGCTTTCTTT. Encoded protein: CASSPLRRGNTEAFF.

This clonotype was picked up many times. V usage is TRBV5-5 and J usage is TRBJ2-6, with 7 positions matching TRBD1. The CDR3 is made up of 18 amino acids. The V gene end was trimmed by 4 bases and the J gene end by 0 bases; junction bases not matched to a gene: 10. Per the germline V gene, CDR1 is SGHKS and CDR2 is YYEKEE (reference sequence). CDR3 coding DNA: TGTGCCAGCAGCGTCCGGACAGGTGACCTCTCTGGGGCCAACGTCCTGACTTTC. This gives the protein CASSVRTGDLSGANVLTF.